This TCR beta chain was profiled in a study of blood T cell repertoires in COVID-19. Study-level background: COVID-19 samples, acute and convalescent, were from the United States, Italy and Spain. From T cells, B-cell-depleted T cells, or PBMCs came the material, which was cDNA or gDNA.

Authors' methods: The assay estimated nucleated cells by amplifying reference gene primers. Sequencing was performed with immunoSEQ multiplex PCR; in TCRdb, only in-frame clones are kept and a portion is missing. V and J calls and clone size are as listed in that table; D and trimming were resolved from the DNA. The sample holds 70,000 to 85,000 clones, around nine tenths seen once. The CDR3 spans 13 residues. V lost 8 bases and J lost 5, with 12 bases in between. Per the germline V gene, CDR1 is SNHLY and CDR2 is FYNNEI. This chain connects TRBV2 to TRBJ2-2; D gene uncertain. The sequenced sample consisted of peripheral blood. The clonotype was recovered from a man aged 70-80 years with active or convalescent COVID-19. CDR3 amino acids: CASAQRRTGELFF. For the CDR3, the DNA is TGTGCCAGCGCACAGAGAAGGACCGGGGAGCTGTTTTTT.